Following are 20 T cell receptor beta chains from one sample sequenced in a study of lymphopenia after photon versus proton radiotherapy. Repertoires were generated with immunoSEQ multiplex PCR, while TCRdb's copy carries only in-frame clones and drops some. The data hold tens of thousands of clones, with 94% observed a single time. The input for sequencing was peripheral blood, taken from a patient treated with photon-based radiotherapy. Receptor source: a woman aged 50 to 60 with cholangiocarcinoma.

This chain joins TRBV19 and TRBJ1-5, with a tentative D call TRBD1 (6 bases). CDR3 length: 15 amino acids. Trimming took 6 bases from V and 2 from J, leaving 14 bases between them. Germline V gene data show CDR1 as LNHDA and CDR2 as SQIVND (reference sequence). The CDR3 region is CASRQGGGGNQPQHF. CDR3 DNA sequence: TGTGCCAGTAGACAGGGTGGAGGGGGCAATCAGCCCCAGCATTTT.

The chain combines TRBV7-9 with TRBJ1-2, with 8 positions matching TRBD1. Germline CDR1 is SEHNR and CDR2 is FQNEAQ (reference sequence). The CDR3 has 14 residues. With V trimmed by 5 bases and J by 2 bases, 4 bases remained unmatched. The CDR3 DNA reads TGTGCCAGCAGCCATTGGACAGGGAACTATGGCTACACCTTC. Its protein is CASSHWTGNYGYTF.

V gene TRBV6-6 combines with J gene TRBJ1-5; no firm D call. Germline loops: CDR1 MNHNY, CDR2 SVGAGI (reference sequence). V lost 2 bases to trimming and J lost 3 bases, with 8 bases between them. This CDR3 comprises 14 residues. The DNA for the CDR3 is TGTGCCAGCAGTTACGGGGAGGCCAATCAGCCCCAGCATTTT. Its translation: CASSYGEANQPQHF.

The chain is built from TRBV5-1 and TRBJ1-5; 9 bases are a match to TRBD1. The germline CDR1 and CDR2 sequences are SGHRS and YFSETQ. This CDR3 spans 15 amino acids. J gave up 2 bases and V 1 base, and 1 base lay outside the gene matches. In nucleotides, the CDR3 is TGCGCCAGCAGCTTGAGGACAGGGGGCAATCAGCCCCAGCATTTT. This translates into CASSLRTGGNQPQHF.

The chain links TRBV7-8 to TRBJ2-1; perhaps TRBD1 as D (6 bases). CDR1 is SGHVS and CDR2 is FQNEAQ in the germline V gene. CDR3 length: 15 amino acids. V was pared by 5 bases and J by 0 bases, with 11 bases between. The CDR3 protein is CASSIRGDSYNEQFF. The CDR3 DNA sequence: TGTGCCAGCAGCATCAGGGGAGACTCCTACAATGAGCAGTTCTTC.

The rearrangement joins TRBV5-4 to TRBJ2-1; perhaps TRBD1 as D (6 bases). Trimming took off 3 bases at V and 6 bases at J, with 13 bases between the two ends. Germline assignment: CDR1 SGHNT and CDR2 YYREEE (reference sequence). The CDR3 spans 14 residues. This CDR3 reads CASSSGTRANEQFF. CDR3 bases: TGTGCCAGCAGCTCCGGGACAAGGGCCAATGAGCAGTTCTTC.

V gene TRBV11-2 combines with J gene TRBJ2-5, with a weak D call TRBD1 (6 bases). This CDR3 has 15 residues. Trimming removed 5 bases from V and 6 bases from J, with 19 bases in between. CDR1 is SGHAT and CDR2 is FQNNGV in the germline V gene. The CDR3 sequence is CASSLTGLPGKTQYF. CDR3 DNA sequence: TGTGCCAGCAGCCTAACAGGGCTCCCGGGGAAGACCCAGTACTTC.

The J gene is TRBJ2-6, the V gene TRBV5-1, with TRBD2 as a possible D gene (5 bases). The V end lost 0 bases, the J end lost 2 bases, and 6 bases lay between the germline ends. Germline V gene lookup returns CDR1 SGHRS and CDR2 YFSETQ. The CDR3 is 15 residues long. CDR3 in amino acids: CASSLEGAGANVLTF. The CDR3 DNA reads TGCGCCAGCAGCTTGGAGGGAGCTGGGGCCAACGTCCTGACTTTC.

The chain joins TRBV5-8 to TRBJ1-5; D uncertain. CDR1 SGHTS and CDR2 YDEGEE come from the germline V gene. V lost 0 bases and J lost 2, with 9 bases in between. The CDR3 totals 15 residues. The CDR3 sequence: CASSLGQVRNQPQHF. The DNA for the CDR3 is TGTGCCAGCAGCTTGGGGCAGGTGCGCAATCAGCCCCAGCATTTT. The variable domain in full, completed from reference TRBV5-8 and TRBJ1-5, reads EAGVTQSPTHLIKTRGQQATLRCSPISGHTSVYWYQQALGLGLQFLLWYDEGEERNRGNFPPRFSGRQFPNYSSELNVNALELEDSALYLCASSLGQVRNQPQHFGDGTRLSIL.

The chain has TRBV12-5 and TRBJ2-1, with no clear D. V was pared by 3 bases and J by 4 bases, with 4 bases between. Germline CDR1 and CDR2: LGHNT and FRNRAP. CDR3 length equals 12 residues. CDR3: CASGFSYNEQFF. The CDR3 DNA reads TGTGCTAGTGGTTTTTCGTACAATGAGCAGTTCTTC.

This clone appeared once. The rearrangement uses TRBV4-3 and TRBJ1-4; 7 nucleotides align to TRBD1. The CDR3 totals 14 residues. V gave up 3 bases and J gave up 6 bases; unmatched junction bases: 4. Germline CDR1 is LGHNA and CDR2 is YSLEER. The CDR3 region has the DNA TGCGCCAGCAGCCAGGGCCAGGGGGATGAAAAACTGTTTTTT. Protein product: CASSQGQGDEKLFF.

DNA for the CDR3: TGCGCCAGCAGCCAAGATCCGGCGGGGGCCCCCTCCTACAATGAGCAGTTCTTC. It encodes CASSQDPAGAPSYNEQFF. V usage is TRBV4-3 and J usage is TRBJ2-1, with a weak D call TRBD2 (7 bases). CDR1 and CDR2 (germline): LGHNA, YSLEER. Trimming stripped 0 bases from V and 0 bases from J, with 15 bases between. This CDR3 has 18 amino acids.

This clone was seen only once. This chain links TRBV6-6 with TRBJ1-1; 11 positions agree with TRBD1. Germline CDR1 and CDR2: MNHNY and SVGAGI (reference sequence). The trim removed 7 bases at V and 6 bases at J, leaving 10 bases unmatched. This CDR3 is built from 15 residues. CDR3 DNA sequence: TGTGCCAGCACCCCCTGGGACAGGGGGAATCCTGAAGCTTTCTTT. This translates into CASTPWDRGNPEAFF.

The chain recombines TRBV6-1 with TRBJ1-1; D gene uncertain. Trimming left V 6 bases short and J 4 bases short, with 12 bases between. Germline CDR1 is MNHNS and CDR2 is SASEGT. The CDR3 has 13 amino acids. DNA for the CDR3: TGTGCCAGCAGGATGGGTATGATCACTGAAGCTTTCTTT. Amino acids: CASRMGMITEAFF.

This chain joins TRBV6-6 and TRBJ2-2, with TRBD2 as a possible D gene (6 bases). The CDR3 loop spans 14 amino acids. V lost 0 bases and J lost 6, with 8 bases in between. In germline, CDR1 is MNHNY, CDR2 SVGAGI (reference sequence). The CDR3 spells CASSYSTGAGELFF. The DNA of the CDR3 is TGTGCCAGCAGTTACTCGACGGGGGCCGGGGAGCTGTTTTTT.

The V call is TRBV5-4, the J call TRBJ2-1; 9 bases map to TRBD2. CDR3 length: 15 residues. Unmatched junction bases numbered 10, after V lost 4 bases and J lost 8 bases. Germline CDR1 SGHNT, CDR2 YYREEE (reference sequence). The CDR3 coding sequence is TGTGCCAGCAGCCCCCCGGGACTAGCTGGGGATGAGCAGTTCTTC. This translates into CASSPPGLAGDEQFF.

V is TRBV9 and J is TRBJ1-4, with unresolved D. V shed 1 base and J shed 0 bases, with 4 bases lying between them. The CDR3 is made up of 14 amino acids. In germline, CDR1 is SGDLS, CDR2 YYNGEE. Written as DNA, the CDR3 is TGTGCCAGCAGCGTAAGGGCAACTAATGAAAAACTGTTTTTT. Its translation: CASSVRATNEKLFF.

This clone was counted a single time. The V and J genes are TRBV10-1 and TRBJ2-5, with D possibly called TRBD1 or TRBD2 (5 bases each). Germline assignment: CDR1 WNHNN and CDR2 SYGVQD (reference sequence). V gave up 0 bases and J gave up 5 bases, with 7 bases separating them. The CDR3 sequence is 13 residues long. CDR3 nucleotide sequence: TGCGCCAGCAGTGAGTCGGGGGAGGAGACCCAGTACTTC. It specifies CASSESGEETQYF.

The chain is built from TRBV10-1 and TRBJ2-3, with a tentative D call TRBD2 (7 bases). The CDR3 consists of 14 residues. Germline V CDR1 and CDR2: WNHNN, SYGVQD (reference sequence). V was shortened by 6 bases and J by 3 bases, with 13 bases between the two germline ends. The chain's CDR3 is CASRRGGPTDTQYF. CDR3 bases: TGCGCCAGCAGGCGCGGGGGCCCAACAGATACGCAGTATTTT.

This rearrangement joins TRBV4-3 to TRBJ2-5; 11 nucleotides align to TRBD2. The V and J ends lost 5 bases and 2 bases, in that order; junction bases with no gene match: 4. In germline, CDR1 is LGHNA, CDR2 YSLEER. The CDR3 sequence is 15 residues long. The CDR3 sequence: CASSIRTSGQETQYF. CDR3 nucleotide sequence: TGCGCCAGCAGCATCCGGACTAGCGGGCAAGAGACCCAGTACTTC.